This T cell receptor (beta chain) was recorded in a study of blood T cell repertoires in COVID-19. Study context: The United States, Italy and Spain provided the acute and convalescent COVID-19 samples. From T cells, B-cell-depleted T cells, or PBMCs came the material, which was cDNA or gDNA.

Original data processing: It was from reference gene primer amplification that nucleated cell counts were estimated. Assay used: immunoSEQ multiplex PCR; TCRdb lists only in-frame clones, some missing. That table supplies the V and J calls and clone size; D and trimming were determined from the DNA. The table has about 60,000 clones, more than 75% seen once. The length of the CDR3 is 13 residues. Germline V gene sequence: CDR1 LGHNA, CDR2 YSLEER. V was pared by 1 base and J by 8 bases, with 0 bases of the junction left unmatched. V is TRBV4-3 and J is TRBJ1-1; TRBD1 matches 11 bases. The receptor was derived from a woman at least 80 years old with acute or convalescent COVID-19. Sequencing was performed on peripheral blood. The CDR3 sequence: CASSQGDRGEAFF. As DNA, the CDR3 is TGCGCCAGCAGCCAAGGGGACAGGGGGGAAGCTTTCTTT.